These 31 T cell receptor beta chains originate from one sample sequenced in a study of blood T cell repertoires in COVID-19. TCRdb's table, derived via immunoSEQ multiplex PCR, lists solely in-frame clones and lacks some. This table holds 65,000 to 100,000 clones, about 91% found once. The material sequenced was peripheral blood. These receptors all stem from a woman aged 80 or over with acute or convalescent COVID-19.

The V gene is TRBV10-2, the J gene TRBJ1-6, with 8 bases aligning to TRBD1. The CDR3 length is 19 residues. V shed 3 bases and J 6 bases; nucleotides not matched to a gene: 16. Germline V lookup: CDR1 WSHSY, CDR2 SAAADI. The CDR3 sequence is CASSDRTGQRGPRNSPLHF. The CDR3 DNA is TGCGCCAGCAGTGACCGGACAGGGCAAAGGGGACCGCGTAATTCACCCCTCCACTTT.

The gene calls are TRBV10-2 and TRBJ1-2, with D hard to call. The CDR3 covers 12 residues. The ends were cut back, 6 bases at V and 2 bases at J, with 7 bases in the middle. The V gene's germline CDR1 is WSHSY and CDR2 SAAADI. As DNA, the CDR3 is TGCGCCAGCAGAGACGGGAACTATGGCTACACCTTC. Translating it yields CASRDGNYGYTF.

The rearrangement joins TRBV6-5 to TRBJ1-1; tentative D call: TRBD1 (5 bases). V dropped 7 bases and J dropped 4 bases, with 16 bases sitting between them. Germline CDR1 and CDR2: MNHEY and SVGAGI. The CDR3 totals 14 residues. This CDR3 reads CASTLLGDGTEAFF. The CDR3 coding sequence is TGTGCCAGCACCTTATTAGGGGATGGCACTGAAGCTTTCTTT.

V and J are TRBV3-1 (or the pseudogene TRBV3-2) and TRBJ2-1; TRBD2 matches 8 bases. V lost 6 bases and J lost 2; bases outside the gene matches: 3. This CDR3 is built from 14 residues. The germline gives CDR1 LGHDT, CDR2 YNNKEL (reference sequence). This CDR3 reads CASRPGGTYNEQFF. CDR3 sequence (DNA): TGTGCCAGCAGGCCGGGGGGGACCTACAATGAGCAGTTCTTC.

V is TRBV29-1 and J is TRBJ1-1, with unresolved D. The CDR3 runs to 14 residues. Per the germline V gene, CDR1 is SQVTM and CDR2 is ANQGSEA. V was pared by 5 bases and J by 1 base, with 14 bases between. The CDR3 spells CSVYPAARNTEAFF. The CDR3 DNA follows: TGCAGCGTTTACCCTGCGGCCCGGAACACTGAAGCTTTCTTT.

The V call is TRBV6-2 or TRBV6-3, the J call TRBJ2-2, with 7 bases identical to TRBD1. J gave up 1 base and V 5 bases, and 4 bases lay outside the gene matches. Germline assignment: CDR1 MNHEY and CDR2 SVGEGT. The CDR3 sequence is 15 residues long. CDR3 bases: TGTGCCAGCAGTACCGGGACAGTGAACACCGGGGAGCTGTTTTTT. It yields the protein CASSTGTVNTGELFF.

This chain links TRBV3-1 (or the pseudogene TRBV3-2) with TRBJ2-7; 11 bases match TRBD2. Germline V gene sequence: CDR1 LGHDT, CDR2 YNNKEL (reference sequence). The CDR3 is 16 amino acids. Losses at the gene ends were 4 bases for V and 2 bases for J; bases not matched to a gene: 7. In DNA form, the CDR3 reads TGTGCCAGCAGCCGCTCGAGACTAGCGGGGCCCTACGAGCAGTACTTC. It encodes CASSRSRLAGPYEQYF.

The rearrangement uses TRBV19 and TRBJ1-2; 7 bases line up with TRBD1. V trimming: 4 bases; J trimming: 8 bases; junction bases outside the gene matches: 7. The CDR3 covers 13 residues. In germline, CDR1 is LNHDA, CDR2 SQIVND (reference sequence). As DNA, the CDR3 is TGTGCCAGTAGTACGACAGGGATTGTCGGCTACACCTTC. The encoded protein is CASSTTGIVGYTF.

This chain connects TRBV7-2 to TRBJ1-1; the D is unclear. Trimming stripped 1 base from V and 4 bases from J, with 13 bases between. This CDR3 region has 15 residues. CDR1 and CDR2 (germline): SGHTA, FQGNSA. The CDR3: CASSLVRGAGTEAFF. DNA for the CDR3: TGTGCCAGCAGCTTAGTGCGGGGAGCAGGCACTGAAGCTTTCTTT.

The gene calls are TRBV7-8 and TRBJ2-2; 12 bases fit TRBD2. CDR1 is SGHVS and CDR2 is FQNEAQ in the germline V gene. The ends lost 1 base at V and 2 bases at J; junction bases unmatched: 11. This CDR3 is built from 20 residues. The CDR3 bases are TGTGCCAGCAGCTTAGTCATAACCACTAGCGGGAGGTTCAACACCGGGGAGCTGTTTTTT. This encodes CASSLVITTSGRFNTGELFF.

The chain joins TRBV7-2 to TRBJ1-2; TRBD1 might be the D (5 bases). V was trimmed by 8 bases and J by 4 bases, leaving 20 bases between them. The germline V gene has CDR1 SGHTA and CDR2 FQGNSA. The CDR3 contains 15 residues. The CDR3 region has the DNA TGTGCCAGCGGGTTTTCCCTGCAGGGCGGCTATGGCTACACCTTC. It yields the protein CASGFSLQGGYGYTF.

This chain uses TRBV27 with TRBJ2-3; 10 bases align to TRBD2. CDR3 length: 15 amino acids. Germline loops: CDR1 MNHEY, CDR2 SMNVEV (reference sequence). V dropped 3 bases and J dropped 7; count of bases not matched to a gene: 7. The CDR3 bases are TGTGCCAGCAGTTTGCTCCGGACTAGCGGAAATACGCAGTATTTT. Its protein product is CASSLLRTSGNTQYF.

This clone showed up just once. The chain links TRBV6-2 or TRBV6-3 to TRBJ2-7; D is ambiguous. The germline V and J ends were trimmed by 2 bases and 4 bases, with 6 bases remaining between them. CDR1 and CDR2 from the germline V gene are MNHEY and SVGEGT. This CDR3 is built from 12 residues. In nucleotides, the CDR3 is TGTGCCAGCAGTTACAACGCGTACGAGCAGTACTTC. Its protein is CASSYNAYEQYF.

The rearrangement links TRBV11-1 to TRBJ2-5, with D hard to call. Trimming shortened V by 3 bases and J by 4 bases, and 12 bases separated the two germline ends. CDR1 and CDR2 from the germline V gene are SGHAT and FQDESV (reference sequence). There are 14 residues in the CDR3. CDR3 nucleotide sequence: TGTGCCAGCAGCTTGCAGGAATCTATAGAGACCCAGTACTTC. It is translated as CASSLQESIETQYF.

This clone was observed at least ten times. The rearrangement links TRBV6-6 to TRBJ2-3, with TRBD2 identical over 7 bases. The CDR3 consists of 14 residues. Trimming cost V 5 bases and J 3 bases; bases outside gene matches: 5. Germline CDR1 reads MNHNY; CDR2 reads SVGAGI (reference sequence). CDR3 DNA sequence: TGTGCCAGCAGTCGGGACTATATAACAGATACGCAGTATTTT. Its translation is CASSRDYITDTQYF.

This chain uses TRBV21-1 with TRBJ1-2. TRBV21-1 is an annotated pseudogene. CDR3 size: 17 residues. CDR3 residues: CASSKGGRRLANYGYTF. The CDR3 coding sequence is TGTGCCAGCAGCAAGGGAGGCCGGCGGCTCGCTAACTATGGCTACACCTTC.

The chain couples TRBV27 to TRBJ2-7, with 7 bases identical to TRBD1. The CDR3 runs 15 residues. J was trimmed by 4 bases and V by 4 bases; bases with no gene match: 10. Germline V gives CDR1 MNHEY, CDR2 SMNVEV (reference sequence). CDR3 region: CASSSRQGSWYEQYF. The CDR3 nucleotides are TGTGCCAGCAGTTCCCGACAGGGCAGTTGGTACGAGCAGTACTTC.

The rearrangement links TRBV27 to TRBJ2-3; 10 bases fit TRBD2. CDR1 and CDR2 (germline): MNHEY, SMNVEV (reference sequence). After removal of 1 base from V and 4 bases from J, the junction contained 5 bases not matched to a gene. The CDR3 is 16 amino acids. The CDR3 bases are TGTGCCAGCAGTTTATTTTCTAGCGGGAGCCCAGATACGCAGTATTTT. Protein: CASSLFSSGSPDTQYF.

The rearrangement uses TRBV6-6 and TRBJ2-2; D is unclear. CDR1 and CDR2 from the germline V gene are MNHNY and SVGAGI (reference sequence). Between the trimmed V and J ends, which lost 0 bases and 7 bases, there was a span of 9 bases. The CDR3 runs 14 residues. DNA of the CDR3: TGTGCCAGCAGTTACTCGTTAGAAGTCGGGGAGCTGTTTTTT. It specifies CASSYSLEVGELFF.

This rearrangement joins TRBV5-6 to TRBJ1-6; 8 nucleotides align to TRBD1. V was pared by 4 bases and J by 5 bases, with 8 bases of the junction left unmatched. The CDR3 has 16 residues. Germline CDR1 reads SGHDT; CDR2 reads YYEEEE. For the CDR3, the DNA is TGTGCCAGCAGCGGCGGGGACAGGCTGAATAATTCACCCCTCCACTTT. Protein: CASSGGDRLNNSPLHF.

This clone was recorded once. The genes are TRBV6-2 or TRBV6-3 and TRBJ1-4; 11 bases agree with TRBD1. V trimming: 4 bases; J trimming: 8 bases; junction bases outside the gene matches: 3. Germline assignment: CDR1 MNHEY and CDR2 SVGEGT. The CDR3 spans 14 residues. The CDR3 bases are TGTGCCAGCAGTTGGGGACAGGGGGAAGAAAAACTGTTTTTT. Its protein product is CASSWGQGEEKLFF.

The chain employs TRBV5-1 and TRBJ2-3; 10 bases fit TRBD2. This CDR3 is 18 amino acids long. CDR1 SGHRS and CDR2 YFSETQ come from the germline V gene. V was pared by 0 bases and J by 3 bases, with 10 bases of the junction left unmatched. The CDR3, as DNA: TGCGCCAGCAGCTTGGCCGGGGCTAGCGGGAGTGGGACAGATACGCAGTATTTT. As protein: CASSLAGASGSGTDTQYF.

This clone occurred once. CDR3 DNA sequence: TGTGCCAGCCTTTGCCCCACGGGGTGGACAGAGACCCAGTACTTC. Protein: CASLCPTGWTETQYF. The rearrangement uses TRBV21-1 and TRBJ2-5; the table names TRBD2, a call not compared with the DNA. TRBV21-1 is shown as a pseudogene. The CDR3 consists of 15 residues.

The CDR3, as DNA: TGTGCCAGCAGCCAAAGTGGTCTTAGTCCTGGCACAGATACGCAGTATTTT. It translates to CASSQSGLSPGTDTQYF. The chain recombines TRBV3-1 (or the pseudogene TRBV3-2) with TRBJ2-3; D is undetermined. Germline V CDR1 and CDR2: LGHDT, YNNKEL (reference sequence). The CDR3 runs 17 residues. The V gene lost 2 bases and the J gene lost 1 base, with 16 bases spanning the gap.

CDR3 amino acids: CASSRARGSTEAFF. CDR3 bases: TGTGCCAGCAGCAGGGCCAGGGGGAGCACTGAAGCTTTCTTT. V gene TRBV5-8 combines with J gene TRBJ1-1, with 7 bases aligning to TRBD1. Germline trimming cut 4 bases from V and 4 bases from J; bases unmatched to any gene: 7. The CDR3 totals 14 residues. Per the germline V gene, CDR1 is SGHTS and CDR2 is YDEGEE.

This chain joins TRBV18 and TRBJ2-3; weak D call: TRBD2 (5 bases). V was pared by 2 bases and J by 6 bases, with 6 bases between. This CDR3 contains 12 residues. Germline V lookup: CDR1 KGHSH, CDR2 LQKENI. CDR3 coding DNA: TGTGCCAGCTCACCAGGCGGGGATACGCAGTATTTT. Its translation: CASSPGGDTQYF.

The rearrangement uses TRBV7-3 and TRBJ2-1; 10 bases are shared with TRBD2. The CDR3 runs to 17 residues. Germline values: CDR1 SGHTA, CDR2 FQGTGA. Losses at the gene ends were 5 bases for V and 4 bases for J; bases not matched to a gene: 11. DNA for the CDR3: TGTGCCAGCAGCCCCTACGAAGCGGGAGGGTGGTACAATGAGCAGTTCTTC. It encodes CASSPYEAGGWYNEQFF. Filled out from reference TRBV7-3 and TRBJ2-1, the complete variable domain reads GAGVSQTPSNKVTEKGKYVELRCDPISGHTALYWYRQSLGQGPEFLIYFQGTGAADDSGLPNDRFFAVRPEGSVSTLKIQRTERGDSAVYLCASSPYEAGGWYNEQFFGPGTRLTVL.

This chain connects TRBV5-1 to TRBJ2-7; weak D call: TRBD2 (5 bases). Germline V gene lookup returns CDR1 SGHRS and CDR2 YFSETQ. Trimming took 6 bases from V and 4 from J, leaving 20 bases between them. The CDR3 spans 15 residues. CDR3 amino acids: CASTPEGLPSYEQYF. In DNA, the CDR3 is TGCGCCAGCACCCCCGAGGGCCTCCCTTCTTACGAGCAGTACTTC.

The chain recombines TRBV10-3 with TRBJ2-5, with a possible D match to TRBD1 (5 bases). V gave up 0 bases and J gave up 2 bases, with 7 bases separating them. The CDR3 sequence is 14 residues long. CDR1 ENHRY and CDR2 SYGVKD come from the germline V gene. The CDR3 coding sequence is TGTGCCATCAGTGAGTCGACAGATCAAGAGACCCAGTACTTC. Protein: CAISESTDQETQYF.

The CDR3 DNA sequence: TGTGCCAGCAGCTCGCGGCAGGGGACCAGAGGTGAGCAGTTCTTC. This gives the protein CASSSRQGTRGEQFF. This chain links TRBV5-4 with TRBJ2-1; a weak D match, TRBD1 (6 bases). There are 15 residues in the CDR3. V was cut by 3 bases and J by 9 bases, with 19 bases left in between. Germline values: CDR1 SGHNT, CDR2 YYREEE (reference sequence). Full variable domain (outside the CDR3, taken from reference TRBV5-4 and TRBJ2-1): ETGVTQSPTHLIKTRGQQVTLRCSSQSGHNTVSWYQQALGQGPQFIFQYYREEENGRGNFPPRFSGLQFPNYSSELNVNALELDDSALYLCASSSRQGTRGEQFFGPGTRLTVL.

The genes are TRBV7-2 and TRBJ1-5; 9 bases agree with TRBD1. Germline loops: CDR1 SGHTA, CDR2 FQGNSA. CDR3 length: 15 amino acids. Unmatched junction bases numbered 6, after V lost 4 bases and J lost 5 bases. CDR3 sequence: CASSSTGGAHQPQHF. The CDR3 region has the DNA TGTGCCAGCAGCTCAACAGGGGGCGCCCATCAGCCCCAGCATTTT.